The 4 T cell receptor beta chains reported below all come from one sample, sequenced in a study of memory CD4+ T cells and cytomegalovirus serostatus. The data were produced by immunoSEQ multiplex PCR, yet TCRdb's version contains in-frame clones alone and is incomplete. This sample has roughly 40,000 clones; approximately 80% occur once, and the top ten carry 1.1%. Single viable CD3+CD4+CD8-CD45RO+ cells were sorted as the memory CD4+ T cells. Sequenced input: memory CD4+ T cells from blood. The origin of the receptors is an adult in good health and CMV-seronegative.

The chain uses TRBV19 and TRBJ1-4; 7 nucleotides match TRBD1. The CDR3 has 15 residues. The junction had 6 bases not matched to a gene; V was cut back by 4 bases and J by 4 bases. CDR1 is LNHDA and CDR2 is SQIVND in the germline V gene (reference sequence). The CDR3 nucleotides are TGTGCCAGTAGTAATCAAGGGGGCCGTAATGAAAAACTGTTTTTT. Translating it yields CASSNQGGRNEKLFF.

This chain connects TRBV30 to TRBJ1-5, with TRBD1 matching 9 bases. The CDR3 spans 14 residues. Looked up from germline, CDR1 is GTSNPN and CDR2 is SVGIG (reference sequence). The J segment lost 1 base and the V segment lost 4 bases, leaving 2 bases of the junction unmatched. CDR3 residues: CAWKGTGSNQPQHF. CDR3 sequence (DNA): TGTGCCTGGAAGGGGACAGGGAGCAATCAGCCCCAGCATTTT.

The chain joins TRBV6-6 to TRBJ1-2, with 7 bases aligning to TRBD1. The CDR3 extends over 11 amino acids. V was clipped by 8 bases and J by 8 bases; unmatched bases: 5. Germline V gene sequence: CDR1 MNHNY, CDR2 SVGAGI (reference sequence). This CDR3 reads CASSRQGGYTF. The CDR3 DNA reads TGTGCCAGCTCAAGACAGGGAGGCTACACCTTC.

The V gene is TRBV7-2, the J gene TRBJ1-5, with D tentatively TRBD1 (5 bases). The CDR3 has 15 residues. Per germline, CDR1 SGHTA and CDR2 FQGNSA. V lost 5 bases and J 4 bases, leaving 15 bases between the germline ends. The CDR3 coding sequence is TGTGCCAGCAGCCTGAGCGGGGACCTTAATCAGCCCCAGCATTTT. Translated: CASSLSGDLNQPQHF.